This paragraph reports one TCR beta chain. The time point is: patch test 3, about 24 weeks after DPC sensitization. Indicated treatment: therapeutic diphenylcyclopropenone sensitization with weekly scalp DPC. Between the trimmed V and J ends, which lost 0 bases and 2 bases, there was a span of 8 bases. Germline V lookup: CDR1 SGDLS, CDR2 YYNGEE. The CDR3 contains 14 residues. These data are taken from a study of human T cells and chemical hapten exposure. Looking at the study overall: Affected patients, primarily female, had alopecia areata, totalis or universalis.

TCRdb processed the RACE reads anew with MiXCR; each CDR3 protein has one entry. The data contain 150,000 to 200,000 distinct CDR3 sequences, more than 20% of them singletons. V is TRBV9 and J is TRBJ2-5, with unresolved D. The clonotype originates from a woman in her thirties or forties with alopecia areata. Some clones in this sample may be carry-over from other donors' samples. The sample in question was whole blood, obtained in connection with sensitization to the hapten diphenylcyclopropenone (DPC). The CDR3 reads CASSVGSLQETQYF. CDR3 DNA sequence: TGTGCCAGCAGCGTAGGGAGTCTACAAGAGACCCAGTACTTC. Full variable domain (outside the CDR3, taken from reference TRBV9 and TRBJ2-5): DSGVTQTPKHLITATGQRVTLRCSPRSGDLSVYWYQQSLDQGLQFLIQYYNGEERAKGNILERFSAQQFPDLHSELNLSSLELGDSALYFCASSVGSLQETQYFGPGTRLLVL.